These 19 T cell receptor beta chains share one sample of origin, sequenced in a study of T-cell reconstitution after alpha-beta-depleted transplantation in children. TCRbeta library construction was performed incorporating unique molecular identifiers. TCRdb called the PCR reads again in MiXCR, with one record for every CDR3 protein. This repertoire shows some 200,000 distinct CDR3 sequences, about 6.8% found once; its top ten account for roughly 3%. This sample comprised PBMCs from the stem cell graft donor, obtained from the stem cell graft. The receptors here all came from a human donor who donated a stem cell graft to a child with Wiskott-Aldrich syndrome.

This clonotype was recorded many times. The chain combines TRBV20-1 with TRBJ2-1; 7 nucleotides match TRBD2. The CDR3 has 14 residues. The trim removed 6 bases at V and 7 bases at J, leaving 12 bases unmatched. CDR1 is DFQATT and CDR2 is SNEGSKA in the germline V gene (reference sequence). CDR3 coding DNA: TGCAGTGCGAACGCGGGACTAAAAGAGAATGAGCAGTTCTTC. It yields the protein CSANAGLKENEQFF.

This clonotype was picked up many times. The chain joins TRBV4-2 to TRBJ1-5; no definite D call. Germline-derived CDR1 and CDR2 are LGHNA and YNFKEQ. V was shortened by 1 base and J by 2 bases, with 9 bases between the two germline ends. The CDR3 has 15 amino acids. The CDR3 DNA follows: TGTGCCAGCAGCCAAGTAGACGTACGCAATCAGCCCCAGCATTTT. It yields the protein CASSQVDVRNQPQHF.

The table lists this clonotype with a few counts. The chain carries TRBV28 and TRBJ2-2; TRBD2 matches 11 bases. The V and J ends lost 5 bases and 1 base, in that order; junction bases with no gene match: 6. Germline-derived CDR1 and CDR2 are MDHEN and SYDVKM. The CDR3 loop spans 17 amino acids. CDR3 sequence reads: CASSPRGLAENTGELFF. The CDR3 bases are TGTGCCAGCAGTCCCCGGGGACTAGCGGAGAACACCGGGGAGCTGTTTTTT.

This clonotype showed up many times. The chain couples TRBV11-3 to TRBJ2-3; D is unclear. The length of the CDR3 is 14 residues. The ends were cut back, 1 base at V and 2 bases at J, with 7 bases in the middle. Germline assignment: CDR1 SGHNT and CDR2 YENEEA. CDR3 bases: TGTGCCAGCAGCTTAGGACTTTACACAGATACGCAGTATTTT. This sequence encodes CASSLGLYTDTQYF. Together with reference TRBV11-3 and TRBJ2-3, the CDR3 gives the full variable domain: EAGVVQSPRYKIIEKKQPVAFWCNPISGHNTLYWYLQNLGQGPELLIRYENEEAVDDSQLPKDRFSAERLKGVDSTLKIQPAELGDSAVYLCASSLGLYTDTQYFGPGTRLTVL.

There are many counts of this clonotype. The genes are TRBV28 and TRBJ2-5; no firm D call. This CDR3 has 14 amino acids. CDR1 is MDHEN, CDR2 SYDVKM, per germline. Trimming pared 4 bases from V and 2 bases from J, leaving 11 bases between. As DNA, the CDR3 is TGTGCCAGCAGTTCCGGGTGGGGACAAGAGACCCAGTACTTC. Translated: CASSSGWGQETQYF.

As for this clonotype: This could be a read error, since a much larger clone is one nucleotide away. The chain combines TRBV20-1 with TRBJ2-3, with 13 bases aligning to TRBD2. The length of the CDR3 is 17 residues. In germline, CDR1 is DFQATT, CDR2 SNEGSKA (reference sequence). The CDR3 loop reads CSARDWTSGGFTDKQYF. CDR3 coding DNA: TGCAGTGCTAGAGATTGGACTAGCGGGGGATTCACAGATAAGCAGTATTTT.

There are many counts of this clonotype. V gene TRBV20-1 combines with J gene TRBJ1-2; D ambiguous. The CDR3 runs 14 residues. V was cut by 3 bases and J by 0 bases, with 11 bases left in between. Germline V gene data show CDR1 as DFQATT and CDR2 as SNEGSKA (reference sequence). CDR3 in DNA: TGCAGTGCTAGTACGGGGTCGTCTAACTATGGCTACACCTTC. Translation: CSASTGSSNYGYTF.

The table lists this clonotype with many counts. The CDR3 DNA is TGTGCCAGCAGCTATGGACTAGCGACAGGCTCCGAGCAGTACTTC. It is translated as CASSYGLATGSEQYF. The J gene is TRBJ2-7, the V gene TRBV7-2; TRBD2 matches 9 bases. J lost 6 bases, V lost 4 bases, and 10 bases had no gene match. The CDR3 has 15 amino acids. CDR1 is SGHTA and CDR2 is FQGNSA in the germline V gene. Full variable domain (remainder filled in from reference TRBV7-2 and TRBJ2-7): GAGVSQSPSNKVTEKGKDVELRCDPISGHTALYWYRQSLGQGLEFLIYFQGNSAPDKSGLPSDRFSAERTGGSVSTLTIQRTQQEDSAVYLCASSYGLATGSEQYFGPGTRLTVT.

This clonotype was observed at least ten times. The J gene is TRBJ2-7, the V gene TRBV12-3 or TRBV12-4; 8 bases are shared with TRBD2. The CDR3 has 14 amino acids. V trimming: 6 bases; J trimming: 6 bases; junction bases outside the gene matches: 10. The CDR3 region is CASSSPGLGVEQYF. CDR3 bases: TGTGCCAGCAGCTCTCCGGGACTAGGAGTCGAGCAGTACTTC.

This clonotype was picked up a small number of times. The CDR3 spells CASSSGQGVLVNQPQHF. The CDR3 DNA reads as TGTGCCAGCAGCTCGGGACAGGGGGTTTTGGTCAATCAGCCCCAGCATTTT. The chain links TRBV5-5 to TRBJ1-5; 11 bases fit TRBD1. Unmatched junction bases numbered 8, after V lost 3 bases and J lost 3 bases. This CDR3 comprises 17 residues. Germline CDR1 SGHKS, CDR2 YYEKEE (reference sequence). Complete variable domain (other parts from reference TRBV5-5 and TRBJ1-5): DAGVTQSPTHLIKTRGQQVTLRCSPISGHKSVSWYQQVLGQGPQFIFQYYEKEERGRGNFPDRFSARQFPNYSSELNVNALLLGDSALYLCASSSGQGVLVNQPQHFGDGTRLSIL.

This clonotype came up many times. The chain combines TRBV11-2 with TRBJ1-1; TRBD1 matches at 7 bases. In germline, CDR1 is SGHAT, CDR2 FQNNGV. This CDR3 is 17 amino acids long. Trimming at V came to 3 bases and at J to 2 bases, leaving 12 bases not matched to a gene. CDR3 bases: TGTGCCAGCAGCTTCGACAGGGCACGAAATTCCAACACTGAAGCTTTCTTT. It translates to CASSFDRARNSNTEAFF.

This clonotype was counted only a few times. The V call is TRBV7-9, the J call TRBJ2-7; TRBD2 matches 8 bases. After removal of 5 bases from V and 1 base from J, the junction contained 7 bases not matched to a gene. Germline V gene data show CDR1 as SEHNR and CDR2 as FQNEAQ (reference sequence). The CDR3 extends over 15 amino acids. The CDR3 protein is CASSPGRGASYEQYF. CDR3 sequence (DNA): TGTGCCAGCAGCCCCGGGCGGGGGGCGTCCTACGAGCAGTACTTC.

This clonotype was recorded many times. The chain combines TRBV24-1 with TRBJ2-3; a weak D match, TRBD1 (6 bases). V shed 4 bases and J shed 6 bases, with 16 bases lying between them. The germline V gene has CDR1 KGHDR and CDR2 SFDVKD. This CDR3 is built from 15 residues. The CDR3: CATSEQSQRGDTQYF. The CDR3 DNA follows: TGTGCCACCAGTGAGCAGTCTCAAAGGGGGGATACGCAGTATTTT.

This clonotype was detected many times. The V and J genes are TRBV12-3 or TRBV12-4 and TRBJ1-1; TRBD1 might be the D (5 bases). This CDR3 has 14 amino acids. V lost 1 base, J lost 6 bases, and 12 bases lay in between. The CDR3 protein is CASSLGWGFAEAFF. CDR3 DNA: TGTGCCAGCAGTTTAGGGTGGGGGTTCGCTGAAGCTTTCTTT.

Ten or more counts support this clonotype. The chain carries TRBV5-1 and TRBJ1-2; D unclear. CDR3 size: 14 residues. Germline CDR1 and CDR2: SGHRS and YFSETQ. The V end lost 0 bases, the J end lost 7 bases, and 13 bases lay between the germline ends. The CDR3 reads CASSLGGLLGGYTF. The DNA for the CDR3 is TGCGCCAGCAGCTTGGGAGGTCTCCTGGGTGGCTACACCTTC.

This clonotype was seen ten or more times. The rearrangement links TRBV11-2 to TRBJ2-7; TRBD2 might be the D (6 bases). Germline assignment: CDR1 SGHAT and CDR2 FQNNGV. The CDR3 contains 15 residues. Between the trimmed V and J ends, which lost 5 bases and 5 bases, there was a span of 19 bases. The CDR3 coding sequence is TGTGCCAGCAGCGTAACCGGGAGAACATCCGACGAGCAGTACTTC. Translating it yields CASSVTGRTSDEQYF.

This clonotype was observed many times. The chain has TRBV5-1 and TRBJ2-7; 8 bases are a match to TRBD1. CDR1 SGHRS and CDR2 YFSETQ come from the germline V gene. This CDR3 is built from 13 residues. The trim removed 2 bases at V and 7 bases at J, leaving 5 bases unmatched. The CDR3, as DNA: TGCGCCAGCAGCTTCGGACAGGGAGGAGAGCAGTACTTC. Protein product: CASSFGQGGEQYF. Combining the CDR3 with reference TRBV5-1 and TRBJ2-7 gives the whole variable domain KAGVTQTPRYLIKTRGQQVTLSCSPISGHRSVSWYQQTPGQGLQFLFEYFSETQRNKGNFPGRFSGRQFSNSRSEMNVSTLELGDSALYLCASSFGQGGEQYFGPGTRLTVT.

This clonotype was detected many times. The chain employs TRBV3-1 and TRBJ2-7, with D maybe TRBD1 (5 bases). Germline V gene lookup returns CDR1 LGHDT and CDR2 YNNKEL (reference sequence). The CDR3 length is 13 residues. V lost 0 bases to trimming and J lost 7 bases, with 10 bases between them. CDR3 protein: CASSQDHWTEQYF. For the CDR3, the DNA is TGTGCCAGCAGCCAAGATCATTGGACAGAGCAGTACTTC.

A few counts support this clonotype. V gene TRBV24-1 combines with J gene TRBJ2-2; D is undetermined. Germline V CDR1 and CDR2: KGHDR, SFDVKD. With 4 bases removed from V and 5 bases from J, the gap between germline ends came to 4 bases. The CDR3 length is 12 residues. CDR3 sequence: CATSDPTGELFF. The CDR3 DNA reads TGTGCCACCAGTGACCCGACCGGGGAGCTGTTTTTT.